This T cell receptor beta chain was obtained from a study of human T cells and chemical hapten exposure. Study-wide results and limits: Unchanged with DPC sensitization were TCRs above 1 in 1000 frequency.

Per the germline V gene, CDR1 is WSHSY and CDR2 is SAAADI. The CDR3 extends over 16 amino acids. The V and J ends lost 6 bases and 0 bases respectively, with 17 bases between them. Unique molecular identifiers were attached to individual cDNA molecules within the library. Each CDR3 protein gets one entry after TCRdb re-called the reads with MiXCR. Here the sample spans around 120,000 distinct CDR3 sequences, roughly 8.5% being singletons. Total RNA was extracted from unfractionated whole blood. As for this clonotype: The antigen remains undetermined.

V gene TRBV10-2 combines with J gene TRBJ2-5; either TRBD1 or TRBD2 may fit D (5 bases each). The clonotype comes from a human donor in good health. Some clones in this sample may be carry-over from other donors' samples. The material sequenced was whole blood. The CDR3 DNA reads TGCGCCAGCAGGGGGGTTCGCGCCTCGTACCAAGAGACCCAGTACTTC. This gives the protein CASRGVRASYQETQYF.